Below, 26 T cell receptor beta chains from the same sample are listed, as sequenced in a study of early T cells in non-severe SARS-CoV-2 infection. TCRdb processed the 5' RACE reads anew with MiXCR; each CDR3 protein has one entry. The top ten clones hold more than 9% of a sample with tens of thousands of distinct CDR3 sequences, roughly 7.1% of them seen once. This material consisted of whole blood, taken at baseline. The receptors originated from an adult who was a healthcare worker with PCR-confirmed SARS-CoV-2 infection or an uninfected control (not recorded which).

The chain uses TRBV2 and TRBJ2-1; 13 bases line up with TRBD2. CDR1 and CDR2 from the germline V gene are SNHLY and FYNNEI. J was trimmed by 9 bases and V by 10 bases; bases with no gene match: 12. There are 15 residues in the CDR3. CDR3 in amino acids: CATTGGLAGASEQFF. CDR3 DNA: TGTGCCACGACCGGAGGACTAGCGGGAGCATCTGAGCAGTTCTTC.

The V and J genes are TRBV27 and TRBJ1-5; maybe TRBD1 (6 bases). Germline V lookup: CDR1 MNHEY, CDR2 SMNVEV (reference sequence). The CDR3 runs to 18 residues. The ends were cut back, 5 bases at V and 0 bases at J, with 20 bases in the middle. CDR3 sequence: CASSPRLRGVNSNQPQHF. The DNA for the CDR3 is TGTGCCAGCAGTCCCCGTTTGAGGGGGGTCAATAGCAATCAGCCCCAGCATTTT.

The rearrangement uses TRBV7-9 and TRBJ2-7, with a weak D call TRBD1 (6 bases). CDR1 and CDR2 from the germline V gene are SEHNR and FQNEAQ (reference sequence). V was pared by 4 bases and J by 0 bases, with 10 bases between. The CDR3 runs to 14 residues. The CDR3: CASSSPTGSYEQYF. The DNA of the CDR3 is TGTGCCAGCAGCTCCCCGACAGGCTCCTACGAGCAGTACTTC.

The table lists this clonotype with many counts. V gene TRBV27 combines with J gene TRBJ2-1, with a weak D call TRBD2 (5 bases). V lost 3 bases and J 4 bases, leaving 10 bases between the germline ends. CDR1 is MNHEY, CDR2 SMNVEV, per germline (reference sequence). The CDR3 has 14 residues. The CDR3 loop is CASSFGLAYNEQFF. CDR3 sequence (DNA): TGTGCCAGCAGTTTTGGACTCGCGTACAATGAGCAGTTCTTC.

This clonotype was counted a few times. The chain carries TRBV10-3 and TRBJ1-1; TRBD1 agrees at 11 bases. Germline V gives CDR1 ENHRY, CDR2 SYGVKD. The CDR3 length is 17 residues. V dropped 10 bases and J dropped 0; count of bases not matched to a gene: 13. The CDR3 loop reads CATLPRGTGGMNTEAFF. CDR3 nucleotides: TGTGCCACCCTCCCGCGCGGGACAGGGGGTATGAACACTGAAGCTTTCTTT.

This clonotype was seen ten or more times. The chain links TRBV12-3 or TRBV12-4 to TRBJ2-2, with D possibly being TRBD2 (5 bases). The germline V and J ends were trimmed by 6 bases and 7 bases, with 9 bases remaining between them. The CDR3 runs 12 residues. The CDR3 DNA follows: TGTGCCAGCAGCCCTAGCCTCGGGGAGCTGTTTTTT. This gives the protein CASSPSLGELFF.

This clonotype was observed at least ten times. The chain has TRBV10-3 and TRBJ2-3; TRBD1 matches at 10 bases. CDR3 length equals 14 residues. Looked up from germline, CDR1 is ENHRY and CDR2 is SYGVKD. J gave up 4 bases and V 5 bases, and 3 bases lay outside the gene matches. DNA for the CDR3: TGTGCCATCAGTCCCGGGACAGGGGCAGATACGCAGTATTTT. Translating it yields CAISPGTGADTQYF.

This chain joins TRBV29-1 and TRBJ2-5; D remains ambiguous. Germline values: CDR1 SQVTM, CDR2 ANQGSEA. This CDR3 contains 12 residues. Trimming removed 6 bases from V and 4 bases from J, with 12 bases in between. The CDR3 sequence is CSVDIVGETQYF. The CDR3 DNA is TGCAGCGTCGATATAGTAGGAGAGACCCAGTACTTC.

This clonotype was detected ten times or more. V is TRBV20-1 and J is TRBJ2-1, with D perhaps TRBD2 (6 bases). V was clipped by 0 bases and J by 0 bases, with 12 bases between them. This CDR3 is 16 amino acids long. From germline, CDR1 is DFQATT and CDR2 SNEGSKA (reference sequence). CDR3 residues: CSARDPGRSSYNEQFF. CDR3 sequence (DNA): TGCAGTGCTAGAGATCCGGGGAGGAGCTCCTACAATGAGCAGTTCTTC.

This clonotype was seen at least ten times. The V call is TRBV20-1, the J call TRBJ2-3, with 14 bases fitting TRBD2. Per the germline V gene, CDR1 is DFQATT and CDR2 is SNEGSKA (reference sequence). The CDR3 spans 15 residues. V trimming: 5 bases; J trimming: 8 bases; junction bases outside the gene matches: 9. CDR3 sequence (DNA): TGCAGTGCTCCCGGGACTAGCGGGAGACAACGTACGCAGTATTTT. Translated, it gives CSAPGTSGRQRTQYF.

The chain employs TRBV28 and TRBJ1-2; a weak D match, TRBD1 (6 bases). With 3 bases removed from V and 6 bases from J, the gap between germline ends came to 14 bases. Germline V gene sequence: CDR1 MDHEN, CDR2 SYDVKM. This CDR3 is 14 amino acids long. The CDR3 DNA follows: TGTGCCAGCAGTTTGGGGGGGACATTTAATGGCTACACCTTC. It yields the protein CASSLGGTFNGYTF.

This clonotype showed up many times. CDR3 coding DNA: TGTGCCAGCAGTCAACCGGGGGGAGTGATCTACAATGAGCAGTTCTTC. Its protein is CASSQPGGVIYNEQFF. This chain joins TRBV13 and TRBJ2-1, with 7 bases aligning to TRBD2. The CDR3 runs to 16 residues. CDR1 and CDR2 (germline): PRHDT, FYEKMQ (reference sequence). V lost 6 bases, J lost 3 bases, and 11 bases stayed unmatched.

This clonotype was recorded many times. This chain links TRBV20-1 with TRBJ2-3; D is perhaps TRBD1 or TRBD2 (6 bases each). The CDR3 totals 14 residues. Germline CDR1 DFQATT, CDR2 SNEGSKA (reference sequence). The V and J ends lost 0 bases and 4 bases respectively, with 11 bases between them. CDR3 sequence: CSARDPGAADTQYF. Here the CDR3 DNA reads TGCAGTGCTAGAGATCCGGGGGCGGCAGATACGCAGTATTTT.

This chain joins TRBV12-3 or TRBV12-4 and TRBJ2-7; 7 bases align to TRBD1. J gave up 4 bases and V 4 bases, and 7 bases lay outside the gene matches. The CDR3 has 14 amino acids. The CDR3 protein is CASSSRQGSYEQYF. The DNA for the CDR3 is TGTGCCAGCAGTTCCCGACAGGGTTCTTACGAGCAGTACTTC.

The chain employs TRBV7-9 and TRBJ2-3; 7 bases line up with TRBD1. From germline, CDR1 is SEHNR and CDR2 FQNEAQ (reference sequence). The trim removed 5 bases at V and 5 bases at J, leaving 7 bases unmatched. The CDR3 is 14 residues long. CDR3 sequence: CASSPMTGKDTQYF. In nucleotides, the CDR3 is TGTGCCAGCAGCCCAATGACAGGGAAAGATACGCAGTATTTT.

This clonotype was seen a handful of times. The CDR3 reads CAWSRLGTKNIQYF. In DNA, the CDR3 is TGTGCCTGGAGTCGGCTGGGTACCAAAAACATTCAGTACTTC. The J gene is TRBJ2-4, the V gene TRBV30; unclear D gene. The germline V gene has CDR1 GTSNPN and CDR2 SVGIG (reference sequence). V gave up 2 bases and J gave up 2 bases, with 10 bases separating them. The CDR3 consists of 14 residues.

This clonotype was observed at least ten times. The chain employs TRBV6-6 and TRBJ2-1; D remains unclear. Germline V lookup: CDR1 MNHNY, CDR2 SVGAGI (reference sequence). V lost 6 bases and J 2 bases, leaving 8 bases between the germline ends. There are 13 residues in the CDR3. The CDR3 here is CASSPQPYNEQFF. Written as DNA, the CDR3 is TGTGCCAGCAGCCCGCAGCCCTACAATGAGCAGTTCTTC.

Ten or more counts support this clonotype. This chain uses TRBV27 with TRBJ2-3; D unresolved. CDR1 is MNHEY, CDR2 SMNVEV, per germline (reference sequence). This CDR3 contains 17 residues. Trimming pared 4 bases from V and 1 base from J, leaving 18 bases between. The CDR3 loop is CASSSYSPAQRTDTQYF. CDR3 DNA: TGTGCCAGCAGTTCCTACTCGCCCGCACAGCGCACAGATACGCAGTATTTT.

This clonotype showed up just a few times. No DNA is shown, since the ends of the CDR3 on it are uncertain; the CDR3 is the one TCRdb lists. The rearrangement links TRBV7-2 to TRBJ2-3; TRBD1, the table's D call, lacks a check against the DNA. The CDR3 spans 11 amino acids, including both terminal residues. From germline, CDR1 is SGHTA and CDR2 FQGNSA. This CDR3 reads CASSLWGQGSF.

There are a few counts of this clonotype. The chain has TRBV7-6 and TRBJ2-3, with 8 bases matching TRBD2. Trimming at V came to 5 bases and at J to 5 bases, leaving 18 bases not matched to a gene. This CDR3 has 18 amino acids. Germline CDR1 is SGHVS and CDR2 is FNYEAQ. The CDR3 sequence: CASSVEPGTSGLIDTQYF. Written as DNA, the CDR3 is TGTGCCAGCAGCGTCGAACCCGGGACTAGTGGCCTTATAGATACGCAGTATTTT.

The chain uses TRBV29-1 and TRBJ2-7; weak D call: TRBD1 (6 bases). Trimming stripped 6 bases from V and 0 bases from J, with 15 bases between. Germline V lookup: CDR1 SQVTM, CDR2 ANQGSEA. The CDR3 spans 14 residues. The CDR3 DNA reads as TGCAGCGTGGGAAGGGGGTTGTCCTCCTACGAGCAGTACTTC. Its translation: CSVGRGLSSYEQYF.

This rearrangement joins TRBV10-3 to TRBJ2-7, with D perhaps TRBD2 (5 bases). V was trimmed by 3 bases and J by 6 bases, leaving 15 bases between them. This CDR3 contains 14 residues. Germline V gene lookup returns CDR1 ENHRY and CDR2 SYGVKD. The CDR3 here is CAISDPGESSEQYF. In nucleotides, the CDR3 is TGTGCCATCAGTGATCCCGGGGAGTCGAGCGAGCAGTACTTC.

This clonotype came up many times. For the CDR3, the DNA is TGTGCCAGCAGCTTTACACTTCCGGACCCGAGACTCCCTAGCAATCAGCCCCAGCATTTT. This gives the protein CASSFTLPDPRLPSNQPQHF. V is TRBV12-3 or TRBV12-4 and J is TRBJ1-5; D gene ambiguous. This CDR3 is built from 20 residues. V was shortened by 6 bases and J by 0 bases, with 27 bases between the two germline ends.

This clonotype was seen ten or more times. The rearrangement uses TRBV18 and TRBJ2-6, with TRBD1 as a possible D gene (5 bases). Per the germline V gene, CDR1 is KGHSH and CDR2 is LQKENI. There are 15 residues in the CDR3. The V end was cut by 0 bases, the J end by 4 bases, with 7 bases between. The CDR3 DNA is TGTGCCAGCTCACCACCCAGGGTCGGGGCCAACGTCCTGACTTTC. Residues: CASSPPRVGANVLTF.

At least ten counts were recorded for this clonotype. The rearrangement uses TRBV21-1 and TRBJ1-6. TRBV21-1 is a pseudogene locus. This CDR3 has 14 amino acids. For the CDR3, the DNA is TGTGCCAGCAGCAAAGAGGCGGGAAATTCACCCCTCCACTTT. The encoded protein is CASSKEAGNSPLHF.

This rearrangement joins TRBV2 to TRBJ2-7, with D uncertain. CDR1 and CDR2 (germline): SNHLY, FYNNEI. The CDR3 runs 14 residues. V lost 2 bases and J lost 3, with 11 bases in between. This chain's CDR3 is CASSETRQFYEQYF. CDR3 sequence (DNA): TGTGCCAGCAGTGAAACACGACAATTCTACGAGCAGTACTTC.